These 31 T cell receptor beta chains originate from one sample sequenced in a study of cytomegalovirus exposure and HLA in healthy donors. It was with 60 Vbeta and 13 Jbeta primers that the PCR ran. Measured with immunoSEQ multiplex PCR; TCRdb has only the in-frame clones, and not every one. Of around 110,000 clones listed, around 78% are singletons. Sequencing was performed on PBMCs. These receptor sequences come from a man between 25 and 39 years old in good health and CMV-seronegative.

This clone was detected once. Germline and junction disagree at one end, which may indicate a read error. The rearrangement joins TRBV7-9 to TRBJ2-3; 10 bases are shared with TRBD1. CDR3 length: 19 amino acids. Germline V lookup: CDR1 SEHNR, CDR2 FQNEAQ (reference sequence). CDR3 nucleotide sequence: TGTTCCAGCAGAGGGGACAGGGGTTCGTTCCCCCAAGGCACAGATACGCAGTATTTT. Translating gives CSSRGDRGSFPQGTDTQYF.

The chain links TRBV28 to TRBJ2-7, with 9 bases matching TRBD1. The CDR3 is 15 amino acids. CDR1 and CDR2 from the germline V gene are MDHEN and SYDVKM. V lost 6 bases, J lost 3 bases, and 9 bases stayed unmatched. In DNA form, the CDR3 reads TGTGCCAGCAGGGGACGCCGGGACAGGGACTACGAGCAGTACTTC. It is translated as CASRGRRDRDYEQYF.

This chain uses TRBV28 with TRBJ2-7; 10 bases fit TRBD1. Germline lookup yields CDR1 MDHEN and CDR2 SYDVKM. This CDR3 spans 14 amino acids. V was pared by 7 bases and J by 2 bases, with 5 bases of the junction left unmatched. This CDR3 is CASTRDRGPYEQYF. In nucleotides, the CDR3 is TGTGCCAGCACCCGGGACAGGGGACCCTACGAGCAGTACTTC.

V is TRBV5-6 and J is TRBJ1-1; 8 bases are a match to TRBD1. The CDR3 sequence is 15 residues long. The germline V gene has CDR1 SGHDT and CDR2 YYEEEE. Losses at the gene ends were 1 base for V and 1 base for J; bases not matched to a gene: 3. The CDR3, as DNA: TGTGCCAGCAGCTTGAAAGGACAGGGGAACACTGAAGCTTTCTTT. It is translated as CASSLKGQGNTEAFF.

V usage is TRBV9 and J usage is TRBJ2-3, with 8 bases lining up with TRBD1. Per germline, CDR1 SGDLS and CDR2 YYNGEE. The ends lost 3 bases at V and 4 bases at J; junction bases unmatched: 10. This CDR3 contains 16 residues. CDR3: CASSANRGSIADTQYF. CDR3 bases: TGTGCCAGCAGCGCTAACAGGGGGTCGATCGCAGATACGCAGTATTTT.

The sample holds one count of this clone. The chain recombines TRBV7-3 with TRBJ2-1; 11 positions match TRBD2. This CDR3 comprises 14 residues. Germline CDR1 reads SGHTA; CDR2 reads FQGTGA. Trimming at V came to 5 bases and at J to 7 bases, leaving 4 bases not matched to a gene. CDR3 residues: CASSISGGANEQFF. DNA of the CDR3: TGTGCCAGCAGCATTAGCGGGGGGGCTAATGAGCAGTTCTTC.

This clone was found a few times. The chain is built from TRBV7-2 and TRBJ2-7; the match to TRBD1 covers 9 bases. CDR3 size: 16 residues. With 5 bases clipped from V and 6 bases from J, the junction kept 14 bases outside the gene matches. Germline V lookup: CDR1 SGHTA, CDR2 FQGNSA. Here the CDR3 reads CASSPGTGRGGLEQYF. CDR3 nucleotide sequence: TGTGCCAGCAGCCCGGGGACAGGGAGAGGAGGCCTCGAGCAGTACTTC.

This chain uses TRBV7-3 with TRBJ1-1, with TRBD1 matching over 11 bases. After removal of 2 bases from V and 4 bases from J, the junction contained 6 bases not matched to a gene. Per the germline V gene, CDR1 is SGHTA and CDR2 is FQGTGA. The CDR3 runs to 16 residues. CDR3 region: CASSLGPGTGGTEAFF. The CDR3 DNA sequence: TGTGCCAGCAGCTTAGGCCCCGGGACAGGGGGCACTGAAGCTTTCTTT.

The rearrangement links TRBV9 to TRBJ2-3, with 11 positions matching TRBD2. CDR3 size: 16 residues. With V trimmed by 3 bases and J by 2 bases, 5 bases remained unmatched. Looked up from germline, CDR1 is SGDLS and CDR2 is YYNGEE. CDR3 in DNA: TGTGCCAGCAGCGCCGGGACTAGCGGTATCACAGATACGCAGTATTTT. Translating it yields CASSAGTSGITDTQYF.

The CDR3 protein is CASSFIQGDRVSEQFF. CDR3 in DNA: TGCGCCAGCAGCTTTATTCAAGGGGACAGGGTATCTGAGCAGTTCTTC. The J gene is TRBJ2-1, the V gene TRBV5-1; 9 bases map to TRBD1. The CDR3 covers 16 residues. The germline CDR1 and CDR2 sequences are SGHRS and YFSETQ. The J segment lost 9 bases and the V segment lost 2 bases, leaving 12 bases of the junction unmatched.

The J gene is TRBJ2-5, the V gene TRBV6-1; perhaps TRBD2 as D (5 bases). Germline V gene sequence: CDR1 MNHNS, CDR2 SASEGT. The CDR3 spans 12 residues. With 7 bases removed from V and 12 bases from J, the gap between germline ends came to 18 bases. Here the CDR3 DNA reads TGTGCCAGCACCCTACCCCCGGGAAACGAGTACTTC. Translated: CASTLPPGNEYF.

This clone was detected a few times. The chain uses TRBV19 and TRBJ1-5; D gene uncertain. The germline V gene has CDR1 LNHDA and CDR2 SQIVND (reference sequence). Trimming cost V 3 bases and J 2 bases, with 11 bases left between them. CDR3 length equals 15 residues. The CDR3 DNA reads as TGTGCCAGTAGTATGGTCCCTGTAGGCAATCAGCCCCAGCATTTT. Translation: CASSMVPVGNQPQHF.

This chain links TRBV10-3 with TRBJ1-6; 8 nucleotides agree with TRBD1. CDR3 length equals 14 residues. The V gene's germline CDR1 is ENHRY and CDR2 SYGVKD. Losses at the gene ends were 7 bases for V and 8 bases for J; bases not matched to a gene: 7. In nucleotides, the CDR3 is TGTGCCATCACCACCGGACAGGGCGATTCACCCCTCCACTTT. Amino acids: CAITTGQGDSPLHF.

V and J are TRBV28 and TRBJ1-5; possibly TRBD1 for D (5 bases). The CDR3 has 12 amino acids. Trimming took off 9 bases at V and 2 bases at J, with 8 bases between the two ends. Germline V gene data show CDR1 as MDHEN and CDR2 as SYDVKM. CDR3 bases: TGTGCCAGTAGACAGCGCAATCAGCCCCAGCATTTT. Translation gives CASRQRNQPQHF.

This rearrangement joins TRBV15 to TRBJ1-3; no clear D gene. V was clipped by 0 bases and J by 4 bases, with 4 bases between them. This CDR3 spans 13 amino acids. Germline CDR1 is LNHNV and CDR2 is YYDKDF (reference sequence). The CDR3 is CATSRDQGNTIYF. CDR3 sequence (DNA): TGTGCCACCAGCAGAGATCAGGGAAACACCATATATTTT. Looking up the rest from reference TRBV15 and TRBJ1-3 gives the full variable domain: DAMVIQNPRYQVTQFGKPVTLSCSQTLNHNVMYWYQQKSSQAPKLLFHYYDKDFNNEADTPDNFQSRRPNTSFCFLDIRSPGLGDTAMYLCATSRDQGNTIYFGEGSWLTVV.

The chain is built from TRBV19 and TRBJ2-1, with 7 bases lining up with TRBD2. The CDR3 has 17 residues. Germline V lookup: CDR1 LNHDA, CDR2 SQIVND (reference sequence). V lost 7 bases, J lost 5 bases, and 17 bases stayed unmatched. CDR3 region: CASKGLAVTTKNNEQFF. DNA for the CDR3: TGTGCCAGTAAAGGTCTAGCGGTAACCACAAAGAACAATGAGCAGTTCTTC. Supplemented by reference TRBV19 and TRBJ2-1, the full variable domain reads DGGITQSPKYLFRKEGQNVTLSCEQNLNHDAMYWYRQDPGQGLRLIYYSQIVNDFQKGDIAEGYSVSREKKESFPLTVTSAQKNPTAFYLCASKGLAVTTKNNEQFFGPGTRLTVL.

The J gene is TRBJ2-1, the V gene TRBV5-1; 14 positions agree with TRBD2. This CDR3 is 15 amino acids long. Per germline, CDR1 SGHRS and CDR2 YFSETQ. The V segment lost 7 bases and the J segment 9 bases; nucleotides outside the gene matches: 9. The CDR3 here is CASRRLAGGGGEQFF. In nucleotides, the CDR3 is TGCGCCAGCCGCAGACTAGCGGGAGGGGGGGGTGAGCAGTTCTTC.

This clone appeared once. CDR3 sequence: CASSVGTGGSYEQYF. Written as DNA, the CDR3 is TGTGCCAGCAGCGTCGGGACAGGGGGTTCCTACGAGCAGTACTTC. This chain uses TRBV9 with TRBJ2-7, with TRBD1 matching 11 bases. This CDR3 region has 15 residues. The ends lost 2 bases at V and 1 base at J; junction bases unmatched: 2. Germline V CDR1 and CDR2: SGDLS, YYNGEE.

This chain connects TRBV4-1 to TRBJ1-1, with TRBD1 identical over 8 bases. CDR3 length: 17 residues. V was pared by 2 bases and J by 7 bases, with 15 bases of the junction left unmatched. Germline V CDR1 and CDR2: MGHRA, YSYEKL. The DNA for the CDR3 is TGCGCCAGCAGCCAAACGTTGACAGACAGGGGCCTTGATGAAGCTTTCTTT. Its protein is CASSQTLTDRGLDEAFF.

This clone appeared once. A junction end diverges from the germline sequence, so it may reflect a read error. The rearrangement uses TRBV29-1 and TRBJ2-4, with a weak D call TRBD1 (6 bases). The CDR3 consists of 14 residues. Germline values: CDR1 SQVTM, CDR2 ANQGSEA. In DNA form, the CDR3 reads TGCAGCGTCGAAGAGGGCAGGGGAGAAAACATTCAGTACTTC. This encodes CSVEEGRGENIQYF.

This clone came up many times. The CDR3 DNA follows: TGTGCCACCCTACCACTAGCGGGAGTAGGAGAGCAGTACTTC. This sequence encodes CATLPLAGVGEQYF. The chain links TRBV2 to TRBJ2-7; 11 nucleotides line up with TRBD2. V shed 10 bases, J shed 7 bases, and the junction held 12 bases outside the gene matches. Germline V lookup: CDR1 SNHLY, CDR2 FYNNEI. The CDR3 sequence is 14 residues long.

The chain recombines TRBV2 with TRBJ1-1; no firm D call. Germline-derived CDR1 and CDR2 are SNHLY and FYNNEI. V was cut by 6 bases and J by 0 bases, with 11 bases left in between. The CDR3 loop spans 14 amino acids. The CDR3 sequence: CASRTPGVNTEAFF. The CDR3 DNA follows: TGTGCCAGCAGGACCCCCGGAGTGAACACTGAAGCTTTCTTT.

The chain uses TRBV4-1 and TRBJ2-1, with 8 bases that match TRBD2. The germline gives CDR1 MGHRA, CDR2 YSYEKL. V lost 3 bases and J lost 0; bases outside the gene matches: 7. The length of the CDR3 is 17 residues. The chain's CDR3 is CASSHLSGTSSYNEQFF. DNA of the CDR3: TGCGCCAGCAGCCACCTTAGCGGGACGAGCTCCTACAATGAGCAGTTCTTC.

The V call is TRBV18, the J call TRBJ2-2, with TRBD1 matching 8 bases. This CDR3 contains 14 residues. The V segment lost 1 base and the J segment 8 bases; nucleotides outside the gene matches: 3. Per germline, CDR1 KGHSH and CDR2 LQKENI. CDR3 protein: CASSPRTGLGELFF. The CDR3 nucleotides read TGTGCCAGCTCACCACGGACAGGGTTAGGGGAGCTGTTTTTT.

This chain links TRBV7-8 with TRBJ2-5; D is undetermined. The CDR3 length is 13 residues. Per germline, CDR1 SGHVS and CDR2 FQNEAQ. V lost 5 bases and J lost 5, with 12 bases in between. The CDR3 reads CASSAPRRETQYF. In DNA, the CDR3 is TGTGCCAGCAGCGCCCCCCGGCGGGAGACCCAGTACTTC.

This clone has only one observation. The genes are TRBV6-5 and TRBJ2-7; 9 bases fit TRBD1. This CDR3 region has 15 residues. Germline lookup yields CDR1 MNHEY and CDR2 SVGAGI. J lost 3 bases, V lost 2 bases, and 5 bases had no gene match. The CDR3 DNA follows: TGTGCCAGCAGTTACGGACAGGGGCGTTACTACGAGCAGTACTTC. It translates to CASSYGQGRYYEQYF.

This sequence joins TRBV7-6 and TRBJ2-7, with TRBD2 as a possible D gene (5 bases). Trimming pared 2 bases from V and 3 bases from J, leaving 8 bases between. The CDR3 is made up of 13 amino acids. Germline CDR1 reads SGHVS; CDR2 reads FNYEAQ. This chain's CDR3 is CASSLHRDYEQYF. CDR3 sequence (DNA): TGTGCCAGCAGCTTACACCGGGACTACGAGCAGTACTTC.

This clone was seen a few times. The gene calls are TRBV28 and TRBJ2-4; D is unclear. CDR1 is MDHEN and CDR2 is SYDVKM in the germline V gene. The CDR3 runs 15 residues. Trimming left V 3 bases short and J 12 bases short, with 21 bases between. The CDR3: CASSFSSSARENQYF. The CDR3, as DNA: TGTGCCAGCAGTTTTAGTTCCAGCGCTCGTGAGAATCAGTACTTC.

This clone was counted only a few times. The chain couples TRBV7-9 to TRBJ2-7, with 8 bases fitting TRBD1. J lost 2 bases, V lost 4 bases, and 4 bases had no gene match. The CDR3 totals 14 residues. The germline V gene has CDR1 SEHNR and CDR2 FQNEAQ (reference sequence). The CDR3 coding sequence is TGTGCCAGCAGCTCCGGACAGGGAGCCTACGAGCAGTACTTC. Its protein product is CASSSGQGAYEQYF. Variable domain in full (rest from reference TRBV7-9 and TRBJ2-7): DTGVSQNPRHKITKRGQNVTFRCDPISEHNRLYWYRQTLGQGPEFLTYFQNEAQLEKSRLLSDRFSAERPKGSFSTLEIQRTEQGDSAMYLCASSSGQGAYEQYFGPGTRLTVT.

CDR3 nucleotides: TGTGCCAGCAGTTTATCCTTGGGACTAGCTCTATCTGGGGAGCTGTTTTTT. This sequence encodes CASSLSLGLALSGELFF. The chain is built from TRBV27 and TRBJ2-2; 9 nucleotides match TRBD2. CDR3 length: 17 residues. V dropped 0 bases and J dropped 8; count of bases not matched to a gene: 10. Per the germline V gene, CDR1 is MNHEY and CDR2 is SMNVEV (reference sequence).

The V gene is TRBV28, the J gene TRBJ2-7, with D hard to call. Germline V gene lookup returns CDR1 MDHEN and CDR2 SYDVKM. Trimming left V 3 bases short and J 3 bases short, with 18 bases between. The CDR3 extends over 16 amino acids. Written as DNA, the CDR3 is TGTGCCAGCAGTTTTCATGGAGACCCTATAATCTACGAGCAGTACTTC. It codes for CASSFHGDPIIYEQYF.